The T cell receptor (beta chain) described here comes from a study of T-cell memory formation after mild COVID-19. TCRdb re-called the 5' RACE reads with MiXCR, one entry per CDR3 protein. The table includes 550,000 to 600,000 distinct CDR3 sequences, about 20% detected once. V lost 8 bases to trimming and J lost 6 bases; unmatched junction nucleotides: 5. Germline CDR1 is SNHLY and CDR2 is FYNNEI. The CDR3 is 13 residues long. In its sample, this clonotype was seen a few times. Its antigen remains unidentified. Points from the study as a whole: Of the contracting clones, CD4+ ones lay mainly in CM and EM, and CD8+ ones in EMRA.

This TCR was recovered from an adult woman who had mild COVID-19 (a few samples of this study predate the infection). Cell type and time point are not known. Sequencing was carried out using PBMCs or a T cell subset sorted from them (not recorded which). The gene calls are TRBV2 and TRBJ2-1; 9 nucleotides agree with TRBD2. Written as DNA, the CDR3 is TGTGCCAGCTACGAGCGGGGGGCCAATGAGCAGTTCTTC. Its protein is CASYERGANEQFF.